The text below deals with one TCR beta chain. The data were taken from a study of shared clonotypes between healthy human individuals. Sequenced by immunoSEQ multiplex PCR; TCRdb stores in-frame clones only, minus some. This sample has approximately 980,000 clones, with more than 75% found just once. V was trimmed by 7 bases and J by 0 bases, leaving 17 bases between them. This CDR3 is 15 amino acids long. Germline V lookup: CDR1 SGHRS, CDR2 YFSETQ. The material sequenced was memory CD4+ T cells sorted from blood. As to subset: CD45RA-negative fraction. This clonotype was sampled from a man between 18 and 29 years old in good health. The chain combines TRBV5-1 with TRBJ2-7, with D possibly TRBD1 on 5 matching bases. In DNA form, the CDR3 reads TGCGCCAGCGCCATCGCCCCAGGGCTCTCCTACGAGCAGTACTTC. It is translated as CASAIAPGLSYEQYF.